This passage covers 30 T cell receptor beta chains from one sample sequenced in a study of T cell responses to AZD1222 COVID-19 vaccine. The repertoire was sequenced with immunoSEQ multiplex PCR; TCRdb's copy has only in-frame clones and lacks some. The repertoire consists of about 170,000 clones, with roughly 92% occurring once and the leading ten covering around 1.7%. The sequenced sample was peripheral blood, obtained on day 0 of AZD1222 vaccination. The receptors derive from an adult in good health.

V gene TRBV6-5 combines with J gene TRBJ1-1, with 8 bases matching TRBD1. The ends lost 6 bases at V and 8 bases at J; junction bases unmatched: 8. The CDR3 has 13 residues. Germline assignment: CDR1 MNHEY and CDR2 SVGAGI. The CDR3 DNA reads as TGTGCCAGCAGATATGACAGGGGAGGCGAAGCTTTCTTT. Protein sequence: CASRYDRGGEAFF.

Only a few counts were recorded for this clone. The gene calls are TRBV5-6 and TRBJ1-2; no clear D gene. Trimming removed 0 bases from V and 8 bases from J, with 8 bases in between. The CDR3 has 12 residues. CDR1 is SGHDT and CDR2 is YYEEEE in the germline V gene. The CDR3 nucleotides are TGTGCCAGCAGCTTGGTGGCTGCAGGCTACACCTTC. It translates to CASSLVAAGYTF.

The chain carries TRBV7-3 and TRBJ2-1, with 8 bases aligning to TRBD2. The germline V gene has CDR1 SGHTA and CDR2 FQGTGA. V trimming: 5 bases; J trimming: 0 bases; junction bases outside the gene matches: 6. CDR3 size: 16 residues. The CDR3, as DNA: TGTGCCAGCAGCCGTAGCGGGGCAAGCTCCTACAATGAGCAGTTCTTC. It translates to CASSRSGASSYNEQFF.

The V and J genes are TRBV28 and TRBJ1-5; 7 bases align to TRBD1. CDR3 length equals 15 residues. Germline CDR1 is MDHEN and CDR2 is SYDVKM. J gave up 5 bases and V 4 bases, and 8 bases lay outside the gene matches. The CDR3, as DNA: TGTGCCAGCAGTTCCCTGGGCAGGGGGGATCAGCCCCAGCATTTT. Translated, it gives CASSSLGRGDQPQHF. The whole variable domain, remainder taken from reference TRBV28 and TRBJ1-5, is DVKVTQSSRYLVKRTGEKVFLECVQDMDHENMFWYRQDPGLGLRLIYFSYDVKMKEKGDIPEGYSVSREKKERFSLILESASTNQTSMYLCASSSLGRGDQPQHFGDGTRLSIL.

The chain recombines TRBV19 with TRBJ2-2; 8 positions match TRBD1. The CDR3 runs to 16 residues. CDR1 and CDR2 from the germline V gene are LNHDA and SQIVND (reference sequence). The V gene end was trimmed by 4 bases and the J gene end by 5 bases; junction bases not matched to a gene: 9. The CDR3 bases are TGTGCCAGTAGTAGCCGCAGGGGGCAATGGACCGGGGAGCTGTTTTTT. This codes for CASSSRRGQWTGELFF.

The gene calls are TRBV5-1 and TRBJ1-1; a weak D match, TRBD1 (5 bases). The V gene lost 6 bases and the J gene lost 4 bases, with 16 bases spanning the gap. Per the germline V gene, CDR1 is SGHRS and CDR2 is YFSETQ. There are 14 residues in the CDR3. CDR3 protein: CASKEAGVGTEAFF. The CDR3 coding sequence is TGCGCCAGCAAGGAAGCGGGGGTAGGCACTGAAGCTTTCTTT.

The chain is built from TRBV27 and TRBJ1-2, with TRBD1 as a possible D gene (5 bases). Trimming took 3 bases from V and 8 from J, leaving 13 bases between them. The CDR3 loop spans 13 amino acids. Germline loops: CDR1 MNHEY, CDR2 SMNVEV (reference sequence). The CDR3 is CASSFRDLRGYTF. CDR3 DNA sequence: TGTGCCAGCAGTTTTCGGGACCTCAGGGGCTACACCTTC.

J is TRBJ2-4 and V is TRBV3-1 (or the pseudogene TRBV3-2); 7 positions match TRBD1. V was clipped by 0 bases and J by 1 base; unmatched bases: 9. The CDR3 extends over 18 amino acids. Germline CDR1 and CDR2: LGHDT and YNNKEL (reference sequence). The CDR3 here is CASSQDWGRGTAKNIQYF. As DNA, the CDR3 is TGTGCCAGCAGCCAAGATTGGGGCAGGGGGACGGCCAAAAACATTCAGTACTTC.

The rearrangement uses TRBV7-9 and TRBJ2-5, with 9 bases fitting TRBD2. The V segment lost 2 bases and the J segment 6 bases; nucleotides outside the gene matches: 7. Germline lookup yields CDR1 SEHNR and CDR2 FQNEAQ (reference sequence). This CDR3 comprises 15 residues. In DNA, the CDR3 is TGTGCCAGCAGCTTAATTAGCGGGAGTAAAAAGACCCAGTACTTC. Translating it yields CASSLISGSKKTQYF.

This clone was detected once. The rearrangement joins TRBV5-5 to TRBJ1-6; D is unresolved. The CDR3 runs to 16 residues. The ends were cut back, 4 bases at V and 5 bases at J, with 16 bases in the middle. The germline CDR1 and CDR2 sequences are SGHKS and YYEKEE (reference sequence). The CDR3 sequence is CASSPRRFGDNSPLHF. The CDR3 region has the DNA TGTGCCAGCAGCCCACGAAGGTTCGGGGATAATTCACCCCTCCACTTT.

The chain is built from TRBV5-5 and TRBJ2-7, with D unresolved. Between the trimmed V and J ends, which lost 2 bases and 3 bases, there was a span of 9 bases. Germline CDR1 and CDR2: SGHKS and YYEKEE (reference sequence). The CDR3 sequence is 13 residues long. The DNA of the CDR3 is TGTGCCAGCAGCTTTTCCCTAGGCTACGAGCAGTACTTC. It is translated as CASSFSLGYEQYF.

V is TRBV7-8 and J is TRBJ1-5; 12 nucleotides agree with TRBD1. Germline lookup yields CDR1 SGHVS and CDR2 FQNEAQ. The CDR3 totals 19 residues. The J segment lost 6 bases and the V segment lost 5 bases, leaving 17 bases of the junction unmatched. In DNA, the CDR3 is TGTGCCAGCAGCGACCGGGACAGGGGGCTTTCCCCCCGCGCTCAGCCCCAGCATTTT. Its protein product is CASSDRDRGLSPRAQPQHF.

CDR3 region: CASSSRTGAYYGYTF. The CDR3 nucleotides are TGTGCCAGCAGTTCTCGGACGGGGGCTTACTATGGCTACACCTTC. This chain links TRBV6-5 with TRBJ1-2; TRBD1 is a possible D gene (6 bases). V was clipped by 4 bases and J by 3 bases, with 15 bases between them. CDR3 length: 15 residues. Germline V CDR1 and CDR2: MNHEY, SVGAGI.

The chain links TRBV4-3 to TRBJ1-1, with D unclear. Trimming pared 0 bases from V and 4 bases from J, leaving 9 bases between. Germline CDR1 LGHNA, CDR2 YSLEER. The CDR3 is made up of 14 amino acids. The CDR3 is CASSQDRLGTEAFF. CDR3 DNA sequence: TGCGCCAGCAGCCAAGATCGGTTAGGCACTGAAGCTTTCTTT.

The V and J genes are TRBV6-5 and TRBJ1-6; D is perhaps TRBD1 (5 bases). Trimming took off 4 bases at V and 9 bases at J, with 13 bases between the two ends. CDR1 is MNHEY, CDR2 SVGAGI, per germline. The CDR3 is made up of 14 amino acids. In DNA form, the CDR3 reads TGTGCCAGCAGTTTAGACACTGGGGGTTCACCCCTCCACTTT. Its translation is CASSLDTGGSPLHF.

V usage is TRBV19 and J usage is TRBJ1-5; 8 positions agree with TRBD1. The CDR3 totals 14 residues. V was pared by 4 bases and J by 2 bases, with 1 base of the junction left unmatched. The V gene's germline CDR1 is LNHDA and CDR2 SQIVND (reference sequence). The DNA for the CDR3 is TGTGCCAGTAGTACAGGGGGCGGCAATCAGCCCCAGCATTTT. It translates to CASSTGGGNQPQHF.

The V call is TRBV4-2, the J call TRBJ1-1, with a possible D match to TRBD1 (6 bases). This CDR3 is 15 amino acids long. Per the germline V gene, CDR1 is LGHNA and CDR2 is YNFKEQ. Trimming pared 2 bases from V and 1 base from J, leaving 11 bases between. CDR3: CASSQPGHRNTEAFF. As DNA, the CDR3 is TGTGCCAGCAGCCAACCGGGACACCGGAACACTGAAGCTTTCTTT.

The chain combines TRBV6-5 with TRBJ2-5, with a tentative D call TRBD2 (6 bases). Looked up from germline, CDR1 is MNHEY and CDR2 is SVGAGI. The CDR3 covers 11 residues. Trimming shortened V by 7 bases and J by 5 bases, and 8 bases separated the two germline ends. CDR3: CASTRGETQYF. CDR3 in DNA: TGTGCCAGCACCCGGGGGGAGACCCAGTACTTC.

This clone has only a few counts. The J gene is TRBJ1-5, the V gene TRBV10-3, with D hard to call. This CDR3 is built from 14 residues. Germline values: CDR1 ENHRY, CDR2 SYGVKD. Trimming shortened V by 4 bases and J by 3 bases, and 10 bases separated the two germline ends. CDR3 in amino acids: CAISGAGSNQPQHF. CDR3 in DNA: TGTGCCATCAGTGGTGCAGGATCCAATCAGCCCCAGCATTTT.

J is TRBJ1-2 and V is TRBV19, with TRBD1 as a possible D gene (6 bases). Deletions cut 5 bases from V and 4 bases from J, with 17 bases between. The CDR3 sequence is 15 residues long. Looked up from germline, CDR1 is LNHDA and CDR2 is SQIVND (reference sequence). The CDR3 sequence: CASSLSGQGIYGYTF. CDR3 coding DNA: TGTGCCAGTAGTCTCTCGGGGCAGGGGATCTATGGCTACACCTTC. The whole variable domain, remainder taken from reference TRBV19 and TRBJ1-2, is DGGITQSPKYLFRKEGQNVTLSCEQNLNHDAMYWYRQDPGQGLRLIYYSQIVNDFQKGDIAEGYSVSREKKESFPLTVTSAQKNPTAFYLCASSLSGQGIYGYTFGSGTRLTVV.

The V and J genes are TRBV7-2 and TRBJ1-4, with D maybe TRBD1 (6 bases). Germline V gene lookup returns CDR1 SGHTA and CDR2 FQGNSA. The CDR3 length is 15 residues. The V end was cut by 1 base, the J end by 3 bases, with 9 bases between. The CDR3 reads CASSLVQGPNEKLFF. In DNA form, the CDR3 reads TGTGCCAGCAGCTTAGTACAGGGACCTAATGAAAAACTGTTTTTT. Filled out from reference TRBV7-2 and TRBJ1-4, the complete variable domain reads GAGVSQSPSNKVTEKGKDVELRCDPISGHTALYWYRQSLGQGLEFLIYFQGNSAPDKSGLPSDRFSAERTGGSVSTLTIQRTQQEDSAVYLCASSLVQGPNEKLFFGSGTQLSVL.

This chain joins TRBV5-5 and TRBJ2-7, with unresolved D. V lost 5 bases to trimming and J lost 0 bases, with 9 bases between them. CDR3 length equals 13 residues. Germline-derived CDR1 and CDR2 are SGHKS and YYEKEE (reference sequence). CDR3 amino acids: CASRSRLSYEQYF. CDR3 sequence (DNA): TGTGCCAGCAGGTCCCGGCTCTCCTACGAGCAGTACTTC.

The rearrangement uses TRBV5-1 and TRBJ1-2, with D hard to call. The V end lost 0 bases, the J end lost 9 bases, and 12 bases lay between the germline ends. The CDR3 runs 13 residues. Germline CDR1 reads SGHRS; CDR2 reads YFSETQ. CDR3 residues: CASSLVLQASYTF. In DNA form, the CDR3 reads TGCGCCAGCAGCTTGGTGTTGCAGGCCAGCTACACCTTC.

The genes are TRBV5-1 and TRBJ2-7; TRBD2 matches 9 bases. V shed 2 bases, J shed 0 bases, and the junction held 18 bases outside the gene matches. The CDR3 length is 20 residues. Germline values: CDR1 SGHRS, CDR2 YFSETQ. The CDR3 DNA sequence: TGCGCCAGCAGCTTCAAATCCGGGACTAGCACCCCAAGGAGCTCCTACGAGCAGTACTTC. This codes for CASSFKSGTSTPRSSYEQYF.

This clone was seen a few times. The CDR3 region is CASSQDKGNGNTIYF. CDR3 DNA: TGCGCCAGCAGCCAAGATAAGGGTAATGGAAACACCATATATTTT. The chain combines TRBV4-1 with TRBJ1-3; D uncertain. The germline V gene encodes CDR1 MGHRA and CDR2 YSYEKL. V lost 0 bases to trimming and J lost 3 bases, with 9 bases between them. The CDR3 length is 15 residues.

The chain couples TRBV30 to TRBJ1-5; D perhaps matches TRBD1 (6 bases). Germline V gene data show CDR1 as GTSNPN and CDR2 as SVGIG (reference sequence). The CDR3 is made up of 14 amino acids. V lost 2 bases and J lost 2, with 10 bases in between. The CDR3 is CAWSFRGGNQPQHF. The CDR3 DNA follows: TGTGCCTGGAGTTTTAGGGGGGGCAATCAGCCCCAGCATTTT.

The chain has TRBV7-9 and TRBJ1-1, with D unresolved. The ends were cut back, 5 bases at V and 4 bases at J, with 8 bases in the middle. The CDR3 has 12 amino acids. Germline CDR1 and CDR2: SEHNR and FQNEAQ (reference sequence). The CDR3 sequence is CASSLAGTEAFF. The CDR3 nucleotides read TGTGCCAGCAGCCTGGCGGGCACTGAAGCTTTCTTT.

The chain joins TRBV7-9 to TRBJ1-1; D might be TRBD1 (5 bases). The CDR3 contains 15 residues. The germline V gene has CDR1 SEHNR and CDR2 FQNEAQ (reference sequence). V lost 5 bases, J lost 6 bases, and 19 bases lay in between. This CDR3 reads CASSLGSVGLSEAFF. DNA for the CDR3: TGTGCCAGCAGCCTCGGGTCGGTGGGACTGTCTGAAGCTTTCTTT. Looking up the rest from reference TRBV7-9 and TRBJ1-1 gives the full variable domain: DTGVSQNPRHKITKRGQNVTFRCDPISEHNRLYWYRQTLGQGPEFLTYFQNEAQLEKSRLLSDRFSAERPKGSFSTLEIQRTEQGDSAMYLCASSLGSVGLSEAFFGQGTRLTVV.

The chain recombines TRBV25-1 with TRBJ2-2; no clear D. Trimming cost V 3 bases and J 1 base, with 6 bases left between them. The CDR3 has 14 amino acids. Germline CDR1 reads MGHDK; CDR2 reads SYGVNS. The DNA of the CDR3 is TGTGCCAGCAGTGACGGGCTGAACACCGGGGAGCTGTTTTTT. Amino acids: CASSDGLNTGELFF.

This chain links TRBV6-2 or TRBV6-3 with TRBJ1-6; TRBD1 aligns across 10 bases. This CDR3 is built from 15 residues. The junction had 8 bases not matched to a gene; V was cut back by 5 bases and J by 10 bases. In germline, CDR1 is MNHEY, CDR2 SVGEGT. CDR3 amino acids: CASSPTDRGKSPLHF. The CDR3 DNA follows: TGTGCCAGCAGTCCGACGGACAGGGGGAAATCACCCCTCCACTTT.